The clone carrying this TCR beta chain was counted a few times. Its antigen is currently unknown. This specimen comes from a study of spatial heterogeneity in lung cancer. Study in general: Every unique TCR and UMI combination, on average, appeared more than ten times in raw reads. Points from the study as a whole: Detection of ubiquitous tumor TCRs in blood was higher at resection than follow-up.

Individually, TCR cDNA molecules were each labelled with a unique molecular identifier. TCRdb reprocessed the 5' RACE reads via MiXCR and lists one record per CDR3 protein. The table records 85,000 to 100,000 distinct CDR3 sequences, about 12% of them present only once. As for time point: sample taken at primary tumor resection. Samples came from 65 to 75 TRACERx patients with untreated early-stage lung cancer. With 1 base removed from V and 5 bases from J, the gap between germline ends came to 5 bases. The CDR3 extends over 11 amino acids. The germline V gene has CDR1 DFQATT and CDR2 SNEGSKA (reference sequence).

The sequence was obtained from a male donor with early-stage non-small cell lung cancer. The chain employs TRBV20-1 and TRBJ2-5; D remains unclear. Source: PBMCs, taken at surgery. The CDR3: CSARARETQYF. DNA of the CDR3: TGCAGTGCTAGAGCACGGGAGACCCAGTACTTC.